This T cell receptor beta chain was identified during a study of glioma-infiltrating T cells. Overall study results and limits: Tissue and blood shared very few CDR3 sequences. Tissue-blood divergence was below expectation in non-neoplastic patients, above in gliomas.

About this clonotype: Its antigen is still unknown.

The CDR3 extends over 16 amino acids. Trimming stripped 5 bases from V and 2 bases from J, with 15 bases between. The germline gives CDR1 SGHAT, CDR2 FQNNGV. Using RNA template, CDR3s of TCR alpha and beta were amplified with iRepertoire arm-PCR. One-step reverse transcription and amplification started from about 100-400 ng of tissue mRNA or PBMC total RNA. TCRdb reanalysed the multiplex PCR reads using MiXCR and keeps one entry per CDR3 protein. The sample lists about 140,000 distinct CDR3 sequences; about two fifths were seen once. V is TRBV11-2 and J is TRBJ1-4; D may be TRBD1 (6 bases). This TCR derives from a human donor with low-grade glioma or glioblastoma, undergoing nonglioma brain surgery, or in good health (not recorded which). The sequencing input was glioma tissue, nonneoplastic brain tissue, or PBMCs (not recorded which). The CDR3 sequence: CASSPKQGMTNEKLFF. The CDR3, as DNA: TGTGCCAGCAGCCCAAAACAGGGAATGACTAATGAAAAACTGTTTTTT. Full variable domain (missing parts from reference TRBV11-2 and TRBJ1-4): EAGVAQSPRYKIIEKRQSVAFWCNPISGHATLYWYQQILGQGPKLLIQFQNNGVVDDSQLPKDRFSAERLKGVDSTLKIQPAKLEDSAVYLCASSPKQGMTNEKLFFGSGTQLSVL.